This T cell receptor beta chain originates from a study of T cell responses to AZD1222 COVID-19 vaccine. Regarding the study as a whole: Repertoire sampling occurred only after the peak T cell response. Seropositive at baseline were only six or seven AZD1222 recipients.

The germline V gene encodes CDR1 MNHEY and CDR2 SMNVEV (reference sequence). Trimming cost V 5 bases and J 6 bases; bases outside gene matches: 8. The CDR3 is 14 amino acids. The repertoire was sequenced with immunoSEQ multiplex PCR; TCRdb's copy has only in-frame clones and lacks some. The profile shows 130,000 or so clones, 70% to 90% of them singletons. As concerns this clone: Antigen specificity is unknown.

J is TRBJ1-1 and V is TRBV27, with 8 bases identical to TRBD1. The sample in question was peripheral blood, obtained on day 0 of AZD1222 vaccination. The TCR comes from an adult in good health. CDR3 region: CASSLDRGPSEAFF. CDR3 bases: TGTGCCAGCAGTCTAGACAGGGGACCGTCTGAAGCTTTCTTT.